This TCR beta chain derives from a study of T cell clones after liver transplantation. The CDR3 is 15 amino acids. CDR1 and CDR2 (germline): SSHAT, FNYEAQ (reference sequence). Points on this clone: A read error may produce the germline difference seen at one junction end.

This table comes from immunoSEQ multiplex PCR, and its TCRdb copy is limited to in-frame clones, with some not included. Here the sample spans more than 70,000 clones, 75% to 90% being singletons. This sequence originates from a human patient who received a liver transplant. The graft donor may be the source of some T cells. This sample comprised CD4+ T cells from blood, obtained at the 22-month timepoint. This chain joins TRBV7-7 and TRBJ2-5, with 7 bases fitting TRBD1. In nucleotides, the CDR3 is TGTGCTAGCAGCCCACAAGGGGGCGAATCAGAGACCCAGTACTTC. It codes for CASSPQGGESETQYF. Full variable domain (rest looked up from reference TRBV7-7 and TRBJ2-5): GAGVSQSPRYKVTKRGQDVTLRCDPISSHATLYWYQQALGQGPEFLTYFNYEAQPDKSGLPSDRFSAERPEGSISTLTIQRTEQRDSAMYRCASSPQGGESETQYFGPGTRLLVL.